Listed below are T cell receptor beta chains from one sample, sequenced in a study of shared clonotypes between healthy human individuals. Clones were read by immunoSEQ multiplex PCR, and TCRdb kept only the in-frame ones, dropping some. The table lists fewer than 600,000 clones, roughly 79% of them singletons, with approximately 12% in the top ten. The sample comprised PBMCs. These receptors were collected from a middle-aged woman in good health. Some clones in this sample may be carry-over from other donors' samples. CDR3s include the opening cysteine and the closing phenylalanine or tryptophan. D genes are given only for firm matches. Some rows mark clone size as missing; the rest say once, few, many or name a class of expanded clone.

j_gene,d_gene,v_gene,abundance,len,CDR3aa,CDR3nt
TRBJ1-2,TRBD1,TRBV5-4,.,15,CASSGGTGASYGYTF,TGTGCCAGCAGCGGCGGGACAGGGGCCTCTTATGGCTACACCTTC
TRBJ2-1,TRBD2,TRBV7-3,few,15,CASSLTLAGVNEQFF,TGTGCCAGCAGCTTAACCCTAGCGGGAGTCAATGAGCAGTTCTTC
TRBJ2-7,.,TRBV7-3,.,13,CASSFARDGEQYF,TGTGCCAGCAGCTTTGCCAGGGACGGGGAGCAGTACTTC
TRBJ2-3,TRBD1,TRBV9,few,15,CASSGRTGGSDTQYF,TGTGCCAGCAGCGGAAGGACAGGGGGCTCAGATACGCAGTATTTT
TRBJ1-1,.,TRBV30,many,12,CAWNGGSTEAFF,TGTGCCTGGAATGGGGGATCCACTGAAGCTTTCTTT
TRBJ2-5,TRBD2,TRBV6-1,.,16,CASSETASGDFETQYF,TGTGCCAGCAGTGAAACGGCTAGCGGGGACTTCGAGACCCAGTACTTC
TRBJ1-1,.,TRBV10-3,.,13,CAISDGMNTEAFF,TGTGCCATCAGTGACGGAATGAACACTGAAGCTTTCTTT
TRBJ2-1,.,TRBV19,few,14,CASKTPGLYNEQFF,TGTGCCAGTAAAACACCGGGACTGTACAATGAGCAGTTCTTC
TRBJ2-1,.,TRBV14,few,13,CASSQVGRKEQFF,TGTGCCAGCAGCCAAGTTGGGCGAAAAGAGCAGTTCTTC
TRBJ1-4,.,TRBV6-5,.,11,CASSPGEKLFF,TGTGCCAGCAGTCCAGGGGAAAAACTGTTTTTT
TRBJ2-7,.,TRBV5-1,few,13,CASSLGDNYEQYF,TGCGCCAGCAGCTTGGGGGACAACTACGAGCAGTACTTC
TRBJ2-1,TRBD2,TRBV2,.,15,CASSEWASGRAEQFF,TGTGCCAGCAGTGAATGGGCTAGCGGGAGGGCGGAGCAGTTCTTC
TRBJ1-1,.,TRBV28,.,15,CASTTFWEGGTEAFF,TGTGCCAGCACCACCTTTTGGGAAGGGGGGACTGAAGCTTTCTTT
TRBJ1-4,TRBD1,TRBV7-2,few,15,CASSLQGSHNEKLFF,TGTGCCAGCAGCCTACAGGGGTCACATAATGAAAAACTGTTTTTT
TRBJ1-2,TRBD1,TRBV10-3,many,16,CAISDKVATGDYGYTF,TGTGCCATCAGTGACAAAGTTGCGACAGGGGACTATGGCTACACCTTC
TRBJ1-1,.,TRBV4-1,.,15,CASSLATEMNTEAFF,TGCGCCAGCAGCCTGGCGACAGAGATGAACACTGAAGCTTTCTTT
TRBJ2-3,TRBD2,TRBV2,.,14,CATAGLAVQSTQYF,TGTGCCACTGCGGGACTAGCGGTTCAATCGACGCAGTATTTT
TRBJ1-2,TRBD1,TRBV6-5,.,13,CASRPGQQDGYTF,TGTGCCAGCAGACCGGGACAGCAAGATGGCTACACCTTC
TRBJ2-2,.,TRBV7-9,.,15,CASSWRTDNTGELFF,TGTGCCAGCAGCTGGAGGACAGATAACACCGGGGAGCTGTTTTTT
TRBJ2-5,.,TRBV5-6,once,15,CASSLWGTEQETQYF,TGTGCCAGCAGCTTGTGGGGGACGGAACAAGAGACCCAGTACTTC
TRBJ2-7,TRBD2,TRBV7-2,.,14,CASSFGTSGSGQYF,TGTGCCAGCAGCTTCGGGACTAGCGGGAGCGGTCAGTACTTC
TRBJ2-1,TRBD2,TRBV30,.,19,CAWKKVTSGSTFSYNEQFF,TGTGCCTGGAAGAAGGTAACTAGCGGGAGCACCTTCTCCTACAATGAGCAGTTCTTC
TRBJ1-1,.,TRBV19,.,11,CASTTGSAAFF,TGTGCCAGTACGACAGGTTCCGCAGCTTTCTTT
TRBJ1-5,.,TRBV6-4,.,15,CASSERAGSNQPQHF,TGTGCCAGCAGTGAACGGGCAGGGAGCAATCAGCCCCAGCATTTT
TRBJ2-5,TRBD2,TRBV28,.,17,CARTWRTSDRWGETQYF,TGTGCCAGAACGTGGCGGACTAGCGACCGATGGGGGGAGACCCAGTACTTC